This T cell receptor (beta chain) appears in the sequencing data of a study of blood T cell repertoires in COVID-19. At the level of the study: Acute and convalescent COVID-19 samples came from the United States, Italy and Spain.

V was cut by 0 bases and J by 5 bases, with 14 bases left in between. There are 15 residues in the CDR3. Per the germline V gene, CDR1 is SGHNT and CDR2 is YYREEE (reference sequence). TCRdb's table, derived via immunoSEQ multiplex PCR, lists solely in-frame clones and lacks some. This sample has about 110,000 clones, with around 83% found just once. This receptor was identified in a middle-aged man with acute or convalescent COVID-19. Input material: peripheral blood. The chain links TRBV5-4 to TRBJ1-1, with D maybe TRBD1 (6 bases). The CDR3 loop reads CASSLDLQGKTEAFF. The CDR3 nucleotides read TGTGCCAGCAGCTTGGACCTACAGGGAAAGACTGAAGCTTTCTTT.